This record covers a single T cell receptor (beta chain). Sequencing of TCR beta was performed on blood CD8+ and CD4+ T cells. The data originate from a study of CD8 T cells in Susac syndrome. Random hexamers primed reverse transcription of about 0.45 to 1 ug RNA. The amplification used immunoSEQ multiplex PCR on TCR beta CDR3; it spanned 54 Vbeta and 13 Jbeta. MiXCR, run by TCRdb on the immunoSEQ multiplex PCR reads, gives a single entry per CDR3 protein. The table includes approximately 180,000 distinct CDR3 sequences, under 95% detected once. The ends were cut back, 0 bases at V and 5 bases at J, with 11 bases in the middle. CDR3 size: 14 residues. Germline CDR1 DFQATT, CDR2 SNEGSKA (reference sequence).

Input material: CD4+ T cells from PBMCs. The chain has TRBV20-1 and TRBJ1-5; D is perhaps TRBD1 (5 bases). This clonotype was obtained from a human donor with multiple sclerosis. The CDR3 reads CSARDRTTYQPQHF. CDR3 DNA sequence: TGCAGTGCTAGAGATCGGACAACCTATCAGCCCCAGCATTTT.